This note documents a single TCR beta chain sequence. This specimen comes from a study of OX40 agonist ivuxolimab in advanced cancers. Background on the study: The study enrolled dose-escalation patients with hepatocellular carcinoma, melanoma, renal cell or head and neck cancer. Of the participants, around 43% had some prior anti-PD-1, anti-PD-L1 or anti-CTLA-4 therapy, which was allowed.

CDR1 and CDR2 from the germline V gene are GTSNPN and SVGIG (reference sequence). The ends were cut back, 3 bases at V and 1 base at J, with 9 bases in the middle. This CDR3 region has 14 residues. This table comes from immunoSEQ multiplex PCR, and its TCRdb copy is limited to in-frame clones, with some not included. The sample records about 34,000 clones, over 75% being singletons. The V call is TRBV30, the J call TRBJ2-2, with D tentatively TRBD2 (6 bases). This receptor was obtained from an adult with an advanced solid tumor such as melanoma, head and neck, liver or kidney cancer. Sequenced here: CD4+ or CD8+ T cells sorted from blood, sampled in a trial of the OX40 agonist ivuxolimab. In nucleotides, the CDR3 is TGTGCCTGGAGCTGGCGGGGGAACACCGGGGAGCTGTTTTTT. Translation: CAWSWRGNTGELFF.